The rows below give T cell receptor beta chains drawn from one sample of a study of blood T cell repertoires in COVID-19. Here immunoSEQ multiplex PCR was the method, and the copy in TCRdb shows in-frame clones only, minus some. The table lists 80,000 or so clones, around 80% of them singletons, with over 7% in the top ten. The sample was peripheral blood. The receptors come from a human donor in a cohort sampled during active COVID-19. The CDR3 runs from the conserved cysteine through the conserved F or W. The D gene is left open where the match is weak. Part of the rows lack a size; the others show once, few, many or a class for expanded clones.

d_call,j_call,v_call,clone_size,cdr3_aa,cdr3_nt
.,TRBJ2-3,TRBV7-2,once,CASSSPSTDTQYF,TGTGCCAGCAGCTCCCCTAGCACAGATACGCAGTATTTT
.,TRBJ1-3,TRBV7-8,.,CASSNRDSYSGNTIYF,TGTGCCAGCAGCAACCGGGACTCATATTCTGGAAACACCATATATTTT
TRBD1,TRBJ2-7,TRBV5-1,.,CASNEQGGVDEQYF,TGCGCCAGCAACGAACAGGGGGGCGTCGACGAGCAGTACTTC
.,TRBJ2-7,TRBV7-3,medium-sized,CASSLGAGREQYF,TGTGCCAGCAGCTTAGGGGCCGGCCGGGAGCAGTACTTC
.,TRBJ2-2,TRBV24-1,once,CATSDSNTGNTGELFF,TGTGCCACCAGTGATTCGAATACAGGGAACACCGGGGAGCTGTTTTTT
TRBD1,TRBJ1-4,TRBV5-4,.,CASSFGTGPNEKLFF,TGTGCCAGCAGCTTTGGGACAGGGCCAAATGAAAAACTGTTTTTT
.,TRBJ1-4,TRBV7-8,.,CASSPSEVTNEKLFF,TGTGCCAGCAGCCCCAGCGAGGTGACTAATGAAAAACTGTTTTTT
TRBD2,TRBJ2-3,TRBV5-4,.,CASSRGGGNTDTQYF,TGTGCCAGCTCCAGAGGCGGGGGAAACACAGATACGCAGTATTTT
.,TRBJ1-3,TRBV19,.,CASSTRGGLGNTIYF,TGTGCCAGTAGTACCCGGGGAGGTCTCGGAAACACCATATATTTT
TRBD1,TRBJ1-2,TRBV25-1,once,CASSLQGKGYTF,TGTGCCAGCAGCCTACAGGGGAAGGGCTACACCTTC
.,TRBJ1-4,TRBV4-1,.,CASSQGLLEKLFF,TGCGCCAGCAGCCAAGGTCTCCTCGAAAAACTGTTTTTT
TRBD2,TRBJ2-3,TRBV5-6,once,CASSFWGEGTQYF,TGTGCCAGCAGCTTCTGGGGGGAGGGTACGCAGTATTTT
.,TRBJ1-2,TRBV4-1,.,CASSQERGYGYTF,TGCGCCAGCAGCCAAGAACGCGGCTATGGCTACACCTTC
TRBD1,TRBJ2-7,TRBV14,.,CASSRQGRFYEQYF,TGTGCCAGCAGCCGACAGGGGAGGTTCTACGAGCAGTACTTC
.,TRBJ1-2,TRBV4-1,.,CASSRRGNVDSSTF,TGCGCCAGCAGCCGCCGGGGTAATGTGGATAGTTCCACCTTC
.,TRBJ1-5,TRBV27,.,CASSLSDNQPQHF,TGTGCCAGCAGTTTAAGCGACAATCAGCCCCAGCATTTT
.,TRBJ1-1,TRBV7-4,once,CASSREGHRNTEAFF,TGTGCCAGCAGCCGAGAGGGACACAGGAACACTGAAGCTTTCTTT
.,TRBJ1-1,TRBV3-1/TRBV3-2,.,CASSQVGANTEAFF,TGTGCCAGCAGCCAGGTGGGGGCGAACACTGAAGCTTTCTTT
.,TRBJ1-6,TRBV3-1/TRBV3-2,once,CASSQALGPNSPLHF,TGTGCCAGCAGCCAAGCTCTGGGGCCTAATTCACCCCTCCACTTT
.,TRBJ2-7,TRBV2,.,CASKQGTHEQYF,TGTGCCAGCAAACAGGGTACCCACGAGCAGTACTTC
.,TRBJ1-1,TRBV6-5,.,CASSYQGQTNTEAFF,TGTGCCAGCAGTTACCAGGGGCAGACAAACACTGAAGCTTTCTTT
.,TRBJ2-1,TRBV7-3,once,CASSNRTSIGQFF,TGTGCCAGCAGCAACAGGACAAGTATTGGGCAGTTCTTC
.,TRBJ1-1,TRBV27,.,CASSLSEGREVEAFF,TGTGCCAGCAGTTTATCTGAGGGCAGGGAGGTGGAAGCTTTCTTT
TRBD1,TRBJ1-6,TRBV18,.,CASSRRDSETNSPLHF,TGTGCCAGCTCACGGCGGGACAGCGAAACTAATTCACCCCTCCACTTT
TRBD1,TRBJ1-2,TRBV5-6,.,CASSWGQGTAYGYTF,TGTGCCAGCAGCTGGGGACAGGGAACCGCCTATGGCTACACCTTC
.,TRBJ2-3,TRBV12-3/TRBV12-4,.,CASSLAPSTQYF,TGTGCCAGCAGTTTAGCCCCCAGTACGCAGTATTTT
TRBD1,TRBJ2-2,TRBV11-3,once,CASSPRTGTTGELFF,TGTGCCAGCAGCCCTAGGACAGGGACCACCGGGGAGCTGTTTTTT
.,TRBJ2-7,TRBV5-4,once,CASSSQQGTGEQYF,TGTGCCAGCAGTTCTCAACAGGGGACTGGCGAGCAGTACTTC
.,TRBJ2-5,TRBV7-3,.,CASSLTFTRRQETQYF,TGTGCCAGCAGCTTAACGTTTACTAGGCGCCAAGAGACCCAGTACTTC
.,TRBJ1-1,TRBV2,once,CASSENTYTEAFF,TGTGCCAGCAGTGAGAACACGTACACTGAAGCTTTCTTT
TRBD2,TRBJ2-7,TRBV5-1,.,CASRLGGGNEQYF,TGCGCCAGCAGGTTAGGCGGGGGGAACGAGCAGTACTTC
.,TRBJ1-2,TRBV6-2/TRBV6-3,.,CASSADRNYGYTF,TGTGCCAGCAGTGCAGACAGAAACTATGGCTACACCTTC
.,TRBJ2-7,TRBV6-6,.,CASSGTSYEQYF,TGTGCCAGCTCAGGTACCTCCTACGAGCAGTACTTC
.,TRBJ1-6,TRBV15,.,CATRTGTQNSPLHF,TGTGCCACCAGAACCGGGACACAGAATTCACCCCTCCACTTT
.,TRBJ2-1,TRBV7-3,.,CASSPQRRNEQFF,TGTGCCAGCAGTCCCCAAAGGAGGAATGAGCAGTTCTTC
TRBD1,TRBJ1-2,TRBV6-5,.,CASRRGQGLFAF,TGTGCCAGCAGGAGGGGACAGGGCCTATTCGCCTTC
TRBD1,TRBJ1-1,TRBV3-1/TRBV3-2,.,CASSRDRHGAFF,TGTGCCAGCAGTAGGGACAGACACGGGGCTTTCTTT